This T cell receptor (beta chain) was recorded in a study of tumor and adjacent non-tumor tissue in lung cancer. Whole-study findings and limits: Patients with more diverse tumor TCRs had worse survival.

TCRbeta libraries were built with three rounds of nested PCR, modified from ARM-PCR. TCRdb used MiXCR to reprocess the multiplex PCR reads, holding one entry per CDR3 protein. The sample yields around 75,000 distinct CDR3 sequences, about two thirds seen once. V was clipped by 2 bases and J by 7 bases, with 9 bases between them. The CDR3 is 13 residues long. This sample's RNA came from whole unsorted tissue. Distant lung tissue was collected more than 3 cm away from the tumor edge. This clonotype was counted a single time. Its target is unknown. Specimen: distant non-tumor lung tissue. The clonotype originates from a woman between 45 and 65 years old with non-small cell lung cancer. V usage is TRBV12-3 or TRBV12-4 and J usage is TRBJ1-5, with D unresolved. The chain's CDR3 is CASSLLENQPQHF. CDR3 nucleotide sequence: TGTGCCAGCAGTTTACTGGAAAACCAGCCCCAGCATTTT.